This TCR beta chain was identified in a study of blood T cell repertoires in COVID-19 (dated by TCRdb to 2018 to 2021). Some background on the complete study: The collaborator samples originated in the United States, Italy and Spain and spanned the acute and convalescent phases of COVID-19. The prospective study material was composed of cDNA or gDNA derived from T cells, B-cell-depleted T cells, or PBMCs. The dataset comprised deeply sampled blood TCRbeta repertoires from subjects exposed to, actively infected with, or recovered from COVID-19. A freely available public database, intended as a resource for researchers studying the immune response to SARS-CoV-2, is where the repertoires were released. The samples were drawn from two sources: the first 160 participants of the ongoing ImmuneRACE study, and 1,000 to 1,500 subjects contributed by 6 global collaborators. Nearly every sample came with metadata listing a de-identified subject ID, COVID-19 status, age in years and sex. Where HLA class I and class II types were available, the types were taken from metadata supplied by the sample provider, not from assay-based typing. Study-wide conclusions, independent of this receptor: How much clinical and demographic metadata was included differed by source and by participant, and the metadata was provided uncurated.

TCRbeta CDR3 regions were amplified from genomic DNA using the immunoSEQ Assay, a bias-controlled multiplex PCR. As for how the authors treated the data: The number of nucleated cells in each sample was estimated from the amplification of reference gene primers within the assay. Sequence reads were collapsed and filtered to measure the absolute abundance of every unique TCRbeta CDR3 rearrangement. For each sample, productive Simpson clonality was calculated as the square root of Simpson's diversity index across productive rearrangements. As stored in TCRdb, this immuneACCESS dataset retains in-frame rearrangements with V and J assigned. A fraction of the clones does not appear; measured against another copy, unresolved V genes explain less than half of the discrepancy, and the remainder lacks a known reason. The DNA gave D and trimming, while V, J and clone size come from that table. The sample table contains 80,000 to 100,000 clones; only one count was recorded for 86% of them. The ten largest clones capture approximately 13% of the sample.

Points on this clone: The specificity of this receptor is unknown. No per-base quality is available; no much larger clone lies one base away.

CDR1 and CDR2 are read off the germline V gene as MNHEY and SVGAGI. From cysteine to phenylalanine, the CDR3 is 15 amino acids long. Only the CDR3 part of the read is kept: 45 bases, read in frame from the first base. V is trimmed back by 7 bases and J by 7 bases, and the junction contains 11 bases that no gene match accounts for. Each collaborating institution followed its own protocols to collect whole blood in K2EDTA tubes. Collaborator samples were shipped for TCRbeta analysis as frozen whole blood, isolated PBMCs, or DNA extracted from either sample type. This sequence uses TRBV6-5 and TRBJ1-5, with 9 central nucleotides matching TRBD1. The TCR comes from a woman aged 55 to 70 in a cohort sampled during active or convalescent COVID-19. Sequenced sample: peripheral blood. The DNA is TGTGCCAGCACCCCACCGGGACAGGGAGGACAGCCCCAGCATTTT. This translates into CASTPPGQGGQPQHF.